Each of the 9 T cell receptor beta chains below was sequenced from the same sample in a study of blood T cells in healthy people across ages (dated by TCRdb to between 2014 and 2017). To prepare the library, 5' RACE was applied. The sequencer was an Illumina HiSeq 2500. A second PCR of roughly 6 to 12 cycles was run with a J-beta primer mix and a sample-barcoded 5' primer. TCRdb reworked the public reads: Q25 trimming with fastp, MiXCR clone assembly, productive beta chains retained. CDR3 protein duplicates are merged, each entry listing the most common genes and DNA. This sample holds over a million distinct CDR3 sequences; around 59% were observed only once. The ten largest clones capture 5% to 7% of the sample. Sequencing was performed on blood. Source of these receptors: a man aged 18 to 30 in good health.

The chain has TRBV6-5 and TRBJ2-1, with a weak D call TRBD2 (6 bases). This CDR3 contains 12 residues. Germline-derived CDR1 and CDR2 are MNHEY and SVGAGI. Trimming removed 2 bases at V and 14 bases at J, with 13 bases between. The CDR3 sequence is CASSYNRLVEFF. CDR3 nucleotide sequence: TGTGCCAGCAGTTACAATAGACTAGTTGAGTTCTTC.

The CDR3 protein is CASSRSLNEQFF. CDR3 nucleotides: TGTGCCAGCAGCCGAAGTTTAAATGAGCAGTTCTTC. The chain joins TRBV7-9 to TRBJ2-1; D is unclear. The CDR3 has 12 amino acids. The V gene lost 5 bases and the J gene lost 7 bases, with 9 bases spanning the gap. Germline assignment: CDR1 SEHNR and CDR2 FQNEAQ (reference sequence).

A few counts support this clonotype. The CDR3 here is CASSLPTSGDNEQFF. CDR3 nucleotides: TGTGCCAGCAGCCTTCCGACTAGCGGGGACAATGAGCAGTTCTTC. The chain recombines TRBV4-2 with TRBJ2-1; 11 positions match TRBD2. In germline, CDR1 is LGHNA, CDR2 YNFKEQ. There are 15 residues in the CDR3. After removal of 4 bases from V and 5 bases from J, the junction contained 4 bases not matched to a gene.

This clonotype has more than one count but fewer than ten. The CDR3 DNA follows: TGCAGTGCTAGGGCACCCGGACTAGCCGCCCTTAACACAGATACGCAGTATTTT. It specifies CSARAPGLAALNTDTQYF. V usage is TRBV20-1 and J usage is TRBJ2-3; TRBD2 matches 8 bases. CDR1 and CDR2 from the germline V gene are DFQATT and SNEGSKA (reference sequence). The junction had 16 bases not matched to a gene; V was cut back by 3 bases and J by 2 bases. The CDR3 has 18 amino acids.

This clonotype appeared once. This rearrangement joins TRBV3-1 to TRBJ2-2; 8 bases align to TRBD2. Germline-derived CDR1 and CDR2 are LGHDT and YNNKEL (reference sequence). The CDR3 contains 15 residues. With V trimmed by 6 bases and J by 4 bases, 7 bases remained unmatched. CDR3 protein: CASRLTSGITGELFF. As DNA, the CDR3 is TGTGCCAGCAGACTTACTAGCGGCATCACCGGGGAGCTGTTTTTT.

The rearrangement links TRBV20-1 to TRBJ1-6; possibly TRBD1 for D (5 bases). The ends were cut back, 4 bases at V and 7 bases at J, with 11 bases in the middle. The germline gives CDR1 DFQATT, CDR2 SNEGSKA (reference sequence). This CDR3 is built from 13 residues. CDR3 sequence reads: CSATDHRNSPLHF. DNA for the CDR3: TGCAGTGCTACGGACCACAGGAATTCACCCCTCCACTTT.

V is TRBV6-5 and J is TRBJ2-3; 9 bases map to TRBD2. This CDR3 is built from 15 residues. Germline CDR1 is MNHEY and CDR2 is SVGAGI. Germline trimming cut 4 bases from V and 8 bases from J; bases unmatched to any gene: 10. CDR3 nucleotide sequence: TGTGCCAGCAGTTTTGACGCGGGAGGGAGGGGTACGCAGTATTTT. It yields the protein CASSFDAGGRGTQYF.

V is TRBV30 and J is TRBJ2-7; 8 bases map to TRBD2. CDR3 length equals 14 residues. Germline V gene data show CDR1 as GTSNPN and CDR2 as SVGIG (reference sequence). V lost 0 bases to trimming and J lost 3 bases; unmatched junction nucleotides: 4. The CDR3 loop is CAWSVPGTSYEQYF. The CDR3 DNA reads as TGTGCCTGGAGTGTACCCGGGACTAGCTACGAGCAGTACTTC.

V gene TRBV7-9 combines with J gene TRBJ2-1, with D possibly being TRBD1 or TRBD2 (5 bases each). CDR3 length: 17 amino acids. Trimming cost V 3 bases and J 7 bases, with 22 bases left between them. The germline V gene has CDR1 SEHNR and CDR2 FQNEAQ (reference sequence). CDR3 DNA: TGTGCCAGCAGCTTTCAGGGTGGGGGTACCCTATTGAATGAGCAGTTCTTC. Amino acid sequence: CASSFQGGGTLLNEQFF.